The rows below give T cell receptor beta chains drawn from one sample of a study of cytomegalovirus exposure and HLA in healthy donors. Method: immunoSEQ multiplex PCR; TCRdb's copy keeps in-frame clones and lacks some. The sample holds some 190,000 clones, more than 70% seen once. Sequenced: PBMCs. These receptors came from a young man in good health and CMV-seropositive. CDR3s leave out the opening cysteine and the closing phenylalanine or tryptophan.

v_gene: TRBV29-1
CDR3aa: SAHIMETQY

v_gene: TRBV5-4
CDR3aa: ASSPGTGSYEQY

v_gene: TRBV5-1
CDR3aa: ASSLGGTGGLSSYEQY

v_gene: TRBV7-9
CDR3aa: ASSAGGMGYGYT

v_gene: TRBV11-2
CDR3aa: ASSRRDRAYDEQY

v_gene: TRBV2
CDR3aa: ASTRALAAEAF

v_gene: TRBV5-4
CDR3aa: ASSDPGQGAFGAKNIQY

v_gene: TRBV6-5
CDR3aa: ASSYRTANTGELF

v_gene: TRBV6-4
CDR3aa: ASSESAGAPLRTQY

v_gene: TRBV18
CDR3aa: ASSPRDSPDTQY

v_gene: TRBV27
CDR3aa: ASRRDGGSYSNQPQH

v_gene: TRBV28
CDR3aa: ASSPPLVNEQF

v_gene: TRBV9
CDR3aa: ASSVGPTTSYEQY

v_gene: TRBV5-1
CDR3aa: ASSSNRDRPYEQY

v_gene: TRBV19
CDR3aa: ASSLGRGWDEQF

v_gene: TRBV30
CDR3aa: AWGLGEGNQPQH

v_gene: TRBV11-2
CDR3aa: ASSNSPGSNQPQH

v_gene: TRBV9
CDR3aa: ASSDPGQAWEETQY